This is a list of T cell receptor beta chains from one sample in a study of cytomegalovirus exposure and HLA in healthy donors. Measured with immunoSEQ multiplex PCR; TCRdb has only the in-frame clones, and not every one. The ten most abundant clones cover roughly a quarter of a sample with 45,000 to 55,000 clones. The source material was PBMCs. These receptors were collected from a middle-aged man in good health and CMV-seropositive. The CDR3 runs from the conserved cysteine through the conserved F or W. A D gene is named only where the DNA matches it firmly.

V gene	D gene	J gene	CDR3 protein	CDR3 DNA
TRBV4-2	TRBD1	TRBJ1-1	CASSLGQGALGF	TGTGCCAGCAGCCTTGGACAGGGGGCGTTGGGTTTT
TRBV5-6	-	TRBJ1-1	CASSLGVGGTEAFF	TGTGCCAGCAGCTTGGGGGTGGGGGGAACTGAAGCTTTCTTT
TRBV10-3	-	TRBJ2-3	CAISESGGDTQYF	TGTGCCATCAGTGAGTCCGGGGGAGATACGCAGTATTTT
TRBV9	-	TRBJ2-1	CASSRTIADSYNEQFF	TGTGCCAGCAGCAGAACAATAGCGGACTCCTACAATGAGCAGTTCTTC
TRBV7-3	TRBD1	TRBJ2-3	CASSPRGYPTDTQYF	TGTGCCAGCAGCCCCAGGGGGTACCCCACAGATACGCAGTATTTT
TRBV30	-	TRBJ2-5	CAWSGDILQTQYF	TGTGCCTGGAGTGGGGACATACTACAGACCCAGTACTTC
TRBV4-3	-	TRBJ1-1	CASSEKVLRNTEAFF	TGCGCCAGCAGCGAAAAAGTACTACGGAACACTGAAGCTTTCTTT
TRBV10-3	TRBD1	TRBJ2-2	CAISEGTENTGELFF	TGTGCCATCAGTGAGGGGACAGAGAACACCGGGGAGCTGTTTTTT
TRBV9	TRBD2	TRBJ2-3	CASSVRDYDTQYF	TGTGCCAGCAGCGTACGGGACTACGATACGCAGTATTTT
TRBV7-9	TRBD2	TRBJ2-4	CASSQGLAGALAKNIQSF	TGTGCCAGCAGCCAGGGACTAGCGGGAGCCCTAGCCAAAAACATTCAGTCCTTC
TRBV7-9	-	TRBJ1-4	CASSLGDTPNEKLFF	TGTGCCAGCAGCTTAGGGGACACCCCTAATGAAAAACTGTTTTTT
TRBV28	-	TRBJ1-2	CATRGGNKNGYTF	TGTGCCACTCGGGGAGGGAACAAGAATGGCTACACCTTC
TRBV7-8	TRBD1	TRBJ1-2	CASSFLRQGRNGYTF	TGTGCCAGCAGCTTTTTAAGACAGGGAAGGAATGGCTACACCTTC
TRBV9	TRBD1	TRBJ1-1	CASTPWDRGTEAFF	TGTGCCAGCACCCCGTGGGACAGGGGGACTGAAGCTTTCTTT
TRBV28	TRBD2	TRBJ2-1	CASSRGLAGDNEQFF	TGTGCCAGCAGCCGAGGACTAGCGGGAGACAATGAGCAGTTCTTC
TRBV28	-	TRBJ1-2	CATTQEFYGYTF	TGTGCCACAACCCAGGAATTCTATGGCTACACCTTC
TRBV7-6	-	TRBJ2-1	CASSMRVEEQFF	TGTGCCAGCAGCATGAGGGTGGAGGAGCAGTTCTTC
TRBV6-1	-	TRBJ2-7	CASSEDRSDRESYEQYF	TGTGCCAGCAGTGAAGATCGATCGGACAGAGAATCCTACGAGCAGTACTTC
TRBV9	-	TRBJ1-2	CASSVDKWYGYTF	TGTGCCAGCAGCGTCGACAAATGGTATGGCTACACCTTC
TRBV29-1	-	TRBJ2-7	CSARAGSRSSYEQYF	TGCAGCGCTCGGGCGGGGTCCAGGAGCTCCTACGAGCAGTACTTC
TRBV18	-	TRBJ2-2	CASSPRDTNTGELFF	TGTGCCAGCTCACCACGGGACACGAACACCGGGGAGCTGTTTTTT
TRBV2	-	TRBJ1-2	CATLWASQSATF	TGTGCCACCCTGTGGGCAAGCCAGAGTGCCACCTTC
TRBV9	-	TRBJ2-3	CASSVGQSTDTQYF	TGTGCCAGCAGCGTAGGACAGAGCACAGATACGCAGTATTTT
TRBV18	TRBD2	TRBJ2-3	CASSPRQTSASTDTQYF	TGTGCCAGCTCACCACGGCAGACTAGCGCTAGCACAGATACGCAGTATTTT
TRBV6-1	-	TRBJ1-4	CASTRWETENEKLFF	TGTGCCAGCACCCGGTGGGAGACGGAGAATGAAAAACTGTTTTTT
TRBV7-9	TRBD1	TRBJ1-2	CASSLGGQDFYGYTF	TGTGCCAGCAGCTTGGGGGGACAGGACTTCTATGGCTACACCTTC
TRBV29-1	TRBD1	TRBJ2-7	CSVDGQGAGEQYF	TGCAGCGTTGACGGACAGGGGGCGGGGGAGCAGTACTTC